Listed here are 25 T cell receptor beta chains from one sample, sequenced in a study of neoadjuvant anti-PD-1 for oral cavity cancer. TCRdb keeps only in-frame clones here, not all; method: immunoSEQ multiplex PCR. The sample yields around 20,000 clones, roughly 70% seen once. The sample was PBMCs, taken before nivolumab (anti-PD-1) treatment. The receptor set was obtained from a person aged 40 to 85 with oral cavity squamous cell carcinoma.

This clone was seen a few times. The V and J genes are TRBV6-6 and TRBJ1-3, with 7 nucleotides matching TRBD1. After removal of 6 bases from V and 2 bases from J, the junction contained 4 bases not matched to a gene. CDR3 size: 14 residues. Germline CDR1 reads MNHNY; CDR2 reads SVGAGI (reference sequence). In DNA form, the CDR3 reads TGTGCCAGCAGCCAACAGGGGACTGGAAACACCATATATTTT. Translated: CASSQQGTGNTIYF.

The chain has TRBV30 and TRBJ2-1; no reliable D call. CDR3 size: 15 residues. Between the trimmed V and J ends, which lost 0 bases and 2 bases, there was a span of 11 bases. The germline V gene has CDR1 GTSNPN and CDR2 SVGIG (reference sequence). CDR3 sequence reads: CAWSVPPVTYNEQFF. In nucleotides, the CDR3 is TGTGCCTGGAGTGTACCGCCGGTTACCTACAATGAGCAGTTCTTC.

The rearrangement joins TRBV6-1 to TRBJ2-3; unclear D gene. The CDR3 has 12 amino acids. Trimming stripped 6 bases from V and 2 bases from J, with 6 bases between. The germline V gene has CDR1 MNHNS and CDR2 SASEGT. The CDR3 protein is CASSYNTDTQYF. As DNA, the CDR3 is TGTGCCAGCAGCTATAACACAGATACGCAGTATTTT.

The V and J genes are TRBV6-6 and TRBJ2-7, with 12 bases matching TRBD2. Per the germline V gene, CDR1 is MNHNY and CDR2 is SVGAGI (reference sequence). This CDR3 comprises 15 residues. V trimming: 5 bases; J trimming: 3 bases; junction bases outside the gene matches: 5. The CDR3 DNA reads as TGTGCCAGCAGTCAGGGGACTAGCGGGCTCTACGAGCAGTACTTC. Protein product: CASSQGTSGLYEQYF.

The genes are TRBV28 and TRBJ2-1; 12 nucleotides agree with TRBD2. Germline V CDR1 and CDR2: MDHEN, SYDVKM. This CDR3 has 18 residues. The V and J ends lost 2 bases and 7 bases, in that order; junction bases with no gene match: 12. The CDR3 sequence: CASSLGGTSGRRGNEQFF. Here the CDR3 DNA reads TGTGCCAGCAGTTTAGGGGGAACTAGCGGGAGGAGGGGGAATGAGCAGTTCTTC.

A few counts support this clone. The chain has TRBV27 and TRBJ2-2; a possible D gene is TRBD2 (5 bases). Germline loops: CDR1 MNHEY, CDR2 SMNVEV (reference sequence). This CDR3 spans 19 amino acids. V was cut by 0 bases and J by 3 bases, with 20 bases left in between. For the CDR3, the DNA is TGTGCCAGCAGTTTATCAGGGCGAGCGGCCCTCGGTGACACCGGGGAGCTGTTTTTT. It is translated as CASSLSGRAALGDTGELFF.

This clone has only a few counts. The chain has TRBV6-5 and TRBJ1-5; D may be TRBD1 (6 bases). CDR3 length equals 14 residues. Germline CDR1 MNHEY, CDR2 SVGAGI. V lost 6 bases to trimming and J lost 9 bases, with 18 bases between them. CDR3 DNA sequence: TGTGCCAGCAGCTATGGAGGGCAGGGGTCGCCCCAGCATTTT. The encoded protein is CASSYGGQGSPQHF.

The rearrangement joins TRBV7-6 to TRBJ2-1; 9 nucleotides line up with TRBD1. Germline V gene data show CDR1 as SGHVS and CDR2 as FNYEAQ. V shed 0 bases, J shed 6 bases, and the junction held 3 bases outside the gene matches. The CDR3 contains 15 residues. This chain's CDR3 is CASSLAQGAFNEQFF. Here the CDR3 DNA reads TGTGCCAGCAGCTTAGCACAGGGGGCGTTCAATGAGCAGTTCTTC.

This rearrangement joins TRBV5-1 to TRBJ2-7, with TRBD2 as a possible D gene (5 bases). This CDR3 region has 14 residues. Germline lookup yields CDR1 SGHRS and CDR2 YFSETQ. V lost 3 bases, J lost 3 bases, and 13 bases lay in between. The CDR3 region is CASSSDLKYYEQYF. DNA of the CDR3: TGCGCCAGCAGCTCGGACTTAAAATACTACGAGCAGTACTTC.

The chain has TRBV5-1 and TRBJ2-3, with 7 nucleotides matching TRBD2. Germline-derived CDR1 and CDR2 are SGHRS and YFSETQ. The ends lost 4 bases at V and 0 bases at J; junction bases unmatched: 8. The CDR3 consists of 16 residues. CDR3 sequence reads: CASSGRGGASTDTQYF. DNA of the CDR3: TGCGCCAGCAGCGGCCGGGGAGGGGCTAGCACAGATACGCAGTATTTT. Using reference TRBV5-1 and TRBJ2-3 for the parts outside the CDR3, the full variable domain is KAGVTQTPRYLIKTRGQQVTLSCSPISGHRSVSWYQQTPGQGLQFLFEYFSETQRNKGNFPGRFSGRQFSNSRSEMNVSTLELGDSALYLCASSGRGGASTDTQYFGPGTRLTVL.

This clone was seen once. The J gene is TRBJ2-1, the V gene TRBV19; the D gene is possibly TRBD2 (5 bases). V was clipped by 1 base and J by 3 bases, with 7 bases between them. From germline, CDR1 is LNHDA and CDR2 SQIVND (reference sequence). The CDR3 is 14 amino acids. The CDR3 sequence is CASSIGDYYNEQFF. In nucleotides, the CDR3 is TGTGCCAGTAGTATAGGAGACTACTACAATGAGCAGTTCTTC.

The CDR3, as DNA: TGCAGTGCGGGGGGAACTTTCTTT. Its protein product is CSAGGTFF. The chain is built from TRBV20-1 and TRBJ1-1; maybe TRBD1 (5 bases). Germline V gene lookup returns CDR1 DFQATT and CDR2 SNEGSKA (reference sequence). The germline V and J ends were trimmed by 6 bases and 12 bases, with 8 bases remaining between them. The length of the CDR3 is 8 residues.

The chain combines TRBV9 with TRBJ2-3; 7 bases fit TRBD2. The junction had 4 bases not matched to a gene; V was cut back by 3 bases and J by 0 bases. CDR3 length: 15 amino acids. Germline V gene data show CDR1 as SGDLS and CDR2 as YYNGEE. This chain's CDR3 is CASSASGTSTDTQYF. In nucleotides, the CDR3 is TGTGCCAGCAGCGCGAGCGGGACTAGCACAGATACGCAGTATTTT.

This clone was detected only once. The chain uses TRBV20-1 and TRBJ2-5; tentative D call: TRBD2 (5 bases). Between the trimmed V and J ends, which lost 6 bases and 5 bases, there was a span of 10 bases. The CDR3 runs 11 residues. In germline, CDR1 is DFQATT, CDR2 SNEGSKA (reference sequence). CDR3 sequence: CSAAGFETQYF. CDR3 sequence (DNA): TGCAGTGCCGCGGGTTTTGAGACCCAGTACTTC.

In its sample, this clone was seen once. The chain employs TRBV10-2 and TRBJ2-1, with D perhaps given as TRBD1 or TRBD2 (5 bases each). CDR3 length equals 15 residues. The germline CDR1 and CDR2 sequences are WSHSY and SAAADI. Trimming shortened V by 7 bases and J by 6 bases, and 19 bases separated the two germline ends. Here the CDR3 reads CASIPGRSKSNEQFF. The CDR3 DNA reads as TGCGCCAGCATCCCGGGACGATCGAAGAGCAATGAGCAGTTCTTC.

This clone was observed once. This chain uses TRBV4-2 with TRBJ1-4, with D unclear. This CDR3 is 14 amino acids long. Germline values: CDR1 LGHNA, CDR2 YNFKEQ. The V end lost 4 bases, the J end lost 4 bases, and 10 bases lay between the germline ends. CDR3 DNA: TGTGCCAGCAGCCCCCCCGTGGATAATGAAAAACTGTTTTTT. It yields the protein CASSPPVDNEKLFF.

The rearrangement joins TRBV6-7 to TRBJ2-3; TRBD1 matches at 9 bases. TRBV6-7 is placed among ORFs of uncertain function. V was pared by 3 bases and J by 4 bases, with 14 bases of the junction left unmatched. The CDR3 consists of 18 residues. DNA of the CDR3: TGTGCCAGCAGTTATTGGTGTGTGTGTCACAGGGGGCCAGATACGCAGTATTTT. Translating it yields CASSYWCVCHRGPDTQYF.

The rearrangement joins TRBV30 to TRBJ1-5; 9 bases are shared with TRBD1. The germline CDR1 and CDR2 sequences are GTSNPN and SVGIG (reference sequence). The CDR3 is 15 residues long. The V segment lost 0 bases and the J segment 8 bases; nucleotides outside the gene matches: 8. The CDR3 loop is CAWSVRDREIKPQHF. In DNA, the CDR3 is TGTGCCTGGAGTGTAAGGGACAGGGAGATTAAGCCCCAGCATTTT.

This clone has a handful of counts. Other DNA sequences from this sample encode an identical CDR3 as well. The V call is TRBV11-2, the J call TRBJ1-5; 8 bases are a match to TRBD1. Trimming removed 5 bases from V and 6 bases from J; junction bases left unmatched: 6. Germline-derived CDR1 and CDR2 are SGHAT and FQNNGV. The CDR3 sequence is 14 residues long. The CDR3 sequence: CASSPGQGGQPQHF. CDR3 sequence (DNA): TGTGCCAGCAGCCCCGGACAGGGTGGTCAGCCCCAGCATTTT.

CDR3 bases: TGTGCCAGCAGGCCCTACTCAAGCACAGATACGCAGTATTTT. It translates to CASRPYSSTDTQYF. This chain links TRBV27 with TRBJ2-3; D is uncertain. This CDR3 is 14 amino acids long. CDR1 is MNHEY, CDR2 SMNVEV, per germline (reference sequence). V lost 6 bases to trimming and J lost 0 bases, with 10 bases between them.

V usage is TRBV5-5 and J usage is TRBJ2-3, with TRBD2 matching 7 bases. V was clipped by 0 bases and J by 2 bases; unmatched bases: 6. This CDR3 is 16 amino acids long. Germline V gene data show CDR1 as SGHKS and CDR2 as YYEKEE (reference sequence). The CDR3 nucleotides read TGTGCCAGCAGCTTGGAGGCTAGCGGATCCACAGATACGCAGTATTTT. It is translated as CASSLEASGSTDTQYF. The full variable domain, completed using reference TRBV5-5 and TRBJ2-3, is DAGVTQSPTHLIKTRGQQVTLRCSPISGHKSVSWYQQVLGQGPQFIFQYYEKEERGRGNFPDRFSARQFPNYSSELNVNALLLGDSALYLCASSLEASGSTDTQYFGPGTRLTVL.

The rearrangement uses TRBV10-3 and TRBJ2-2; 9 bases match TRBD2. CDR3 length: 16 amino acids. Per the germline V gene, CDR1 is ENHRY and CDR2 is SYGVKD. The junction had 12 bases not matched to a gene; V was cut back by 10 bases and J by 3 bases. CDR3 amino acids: CATAGKTSGYTGELFF. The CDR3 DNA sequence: TGTGCCACCGCGGGGAAGACTAGCGGCTACACCGGGGAGCTGTTTTTT.

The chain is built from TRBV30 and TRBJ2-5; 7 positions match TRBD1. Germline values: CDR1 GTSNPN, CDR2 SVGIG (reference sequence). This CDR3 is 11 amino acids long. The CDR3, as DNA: TGTGCTTACAGGGGTCAAGAGACCCAGTACTTC. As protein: CAYRGQETQYF.

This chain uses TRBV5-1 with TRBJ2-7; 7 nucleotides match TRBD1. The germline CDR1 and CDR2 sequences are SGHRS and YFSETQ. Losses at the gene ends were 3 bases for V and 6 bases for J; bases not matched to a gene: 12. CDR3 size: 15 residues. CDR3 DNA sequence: TGCGCCAGCAGCTCCGTGACAGGGCTGTTTGGCGAGCAGTACTTC. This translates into CASSSVTGLFGEQYF.

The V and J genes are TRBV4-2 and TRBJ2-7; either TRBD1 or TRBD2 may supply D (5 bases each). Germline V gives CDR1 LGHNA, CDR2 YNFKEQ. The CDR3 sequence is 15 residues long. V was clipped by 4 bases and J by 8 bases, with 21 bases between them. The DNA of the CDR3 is TGTGCCAGCAGCCCGCACGGGTATACGGGGCCGCAGCAGTACTTC. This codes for CASSPHGYTGPQQYF.